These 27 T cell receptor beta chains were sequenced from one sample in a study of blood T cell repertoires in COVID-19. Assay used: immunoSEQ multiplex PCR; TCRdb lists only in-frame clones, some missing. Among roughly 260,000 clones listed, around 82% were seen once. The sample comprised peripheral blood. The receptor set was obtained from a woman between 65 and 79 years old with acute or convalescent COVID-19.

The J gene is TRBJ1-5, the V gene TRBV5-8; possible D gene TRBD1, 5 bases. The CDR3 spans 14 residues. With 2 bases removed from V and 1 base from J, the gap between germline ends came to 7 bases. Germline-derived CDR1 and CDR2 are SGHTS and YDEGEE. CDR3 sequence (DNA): TGTGCCAGCAGCTTAGGACAAAGCAATCAGCCCCAGCATTTT. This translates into CASSLGQSNQPQHF.

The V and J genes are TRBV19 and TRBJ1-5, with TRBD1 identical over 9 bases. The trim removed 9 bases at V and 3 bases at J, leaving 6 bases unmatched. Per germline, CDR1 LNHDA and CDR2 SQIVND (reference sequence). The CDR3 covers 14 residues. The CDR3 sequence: CASWDREVNQPQHF. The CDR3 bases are TGTGCCAGCTGGGACAGGGAGGTCAATCAGCCCCAGCATTTT. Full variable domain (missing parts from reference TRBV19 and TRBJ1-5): DGGITQSPKYLFRKEGQNVTLSCEQNLNHDAMYWYRQDPGQGLRLIYYSQIVNDFQKGDIAEGYSVSREKKESFPLTVTSAQKNPTAFYLCASWDREVNQPQHFGDGTRLSIL.

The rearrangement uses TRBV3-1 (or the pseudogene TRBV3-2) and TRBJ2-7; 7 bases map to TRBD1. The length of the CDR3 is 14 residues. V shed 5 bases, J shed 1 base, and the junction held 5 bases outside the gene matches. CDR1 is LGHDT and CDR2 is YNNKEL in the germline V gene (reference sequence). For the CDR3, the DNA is TGTGCCAGCAGCATACGACAGGGATCCTACGAGCAGTACTTC. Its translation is CASSIRQGSYEQYF.

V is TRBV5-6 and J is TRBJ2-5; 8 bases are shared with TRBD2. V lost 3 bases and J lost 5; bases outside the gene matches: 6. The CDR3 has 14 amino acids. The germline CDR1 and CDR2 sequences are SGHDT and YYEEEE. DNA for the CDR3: TGTGCCAGCAGCTACGGGGGGGCAGCCGAGACCCAGTACTTC. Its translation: CASSYGGAAETQYF.

The CDR3 here is CASSLKGVETQYF. CDR3 nucleotides: TGTGCCAGCAGCTTGAAAGGGGTAGAGACCCAGTACTTC. The genes are TRBV5-8 and TRBJ2-5, with D possibly matching TRBD1 (5 bases). The germline V gene encodes CDR1 SGHTS and CDR2 YDEGEE. Trimming took off 1 base at V and 4 bases at J, with 8 bases between the two ends. The CDR3 sequence is 13 residues long.

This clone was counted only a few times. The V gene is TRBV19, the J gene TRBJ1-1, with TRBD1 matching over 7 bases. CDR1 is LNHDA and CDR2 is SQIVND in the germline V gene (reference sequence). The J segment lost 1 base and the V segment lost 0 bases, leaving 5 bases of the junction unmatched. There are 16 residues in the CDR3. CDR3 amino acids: CASSIDLGTANTEAFF. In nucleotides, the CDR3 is TGTGCCAGTAGTATAGACTTAGGGACAGCGAACACTGAAGCTTTCTTT.

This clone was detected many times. The CDR3 DNA reads as TGTGCCAGCAGCCCGCGGACAGCTGGAAACACCATATATTTT. Translation gives CASSPRTAGNTIYF. The V gene is TRBV9, the J gene TRBJ1-3; the D gene is possibly TRBD1 (6 bases). Germline CDR1 reads SGDLS; CDR2 reads YYNGEE. The CDR3 has 14 amino acids. V lost 4 bases and J 2 bases, leaving 10 bases between the germline ends.

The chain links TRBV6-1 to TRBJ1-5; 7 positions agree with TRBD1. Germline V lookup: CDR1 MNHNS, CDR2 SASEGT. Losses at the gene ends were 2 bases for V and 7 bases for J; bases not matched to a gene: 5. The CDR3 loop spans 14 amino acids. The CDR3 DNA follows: TGTGCCAGCAGTGAACCCGACAGGGTACAGCCCCAGCATTTT. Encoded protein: CASSEPDRVQPQHF.

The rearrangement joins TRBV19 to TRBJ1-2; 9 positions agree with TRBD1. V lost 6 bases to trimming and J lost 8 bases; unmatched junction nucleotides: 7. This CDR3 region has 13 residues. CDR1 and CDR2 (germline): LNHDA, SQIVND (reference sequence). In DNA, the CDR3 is TGTGCCAGTAGCTTCAGGACAGGGGACGGCTACACCTTC. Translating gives CASSFRTGDGYTF. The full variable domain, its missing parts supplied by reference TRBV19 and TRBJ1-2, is DGGITQSPKYLFRKEGQNVTLSCEQNLNHDAMYWYRQDPGQGLRLIYYSQIVNDFQKGDIAEGYSVSREKKESFPLTVTSAQKNPTAFYLCASSFRTGDGYTFGSGTRLTVV.

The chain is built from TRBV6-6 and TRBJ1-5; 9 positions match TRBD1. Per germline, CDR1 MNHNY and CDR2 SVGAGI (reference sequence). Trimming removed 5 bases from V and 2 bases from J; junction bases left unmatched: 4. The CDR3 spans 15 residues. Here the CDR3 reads CASSMDRGGNQPQHF. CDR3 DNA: TGTGCCAGCAGTATGGACAGGGGTGGCAATCAGCCCCAGCATTTT.

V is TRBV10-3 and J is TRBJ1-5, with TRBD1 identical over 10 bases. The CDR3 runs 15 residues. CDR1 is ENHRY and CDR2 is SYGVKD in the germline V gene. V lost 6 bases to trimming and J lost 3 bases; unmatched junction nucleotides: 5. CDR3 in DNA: TGTGCCATCAGGGAGGGACAGGGGTTCAATCAGCCCCAGCATTTT. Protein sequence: CAIREGQGFNQPQHF.

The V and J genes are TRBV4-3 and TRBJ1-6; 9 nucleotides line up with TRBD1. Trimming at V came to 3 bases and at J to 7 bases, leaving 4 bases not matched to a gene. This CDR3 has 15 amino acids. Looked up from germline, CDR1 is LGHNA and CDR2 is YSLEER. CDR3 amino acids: CASSQGDRVNSPLHF. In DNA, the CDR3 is TGCGCCAGCAGCCAGGGGGACAGGGTAAATTCACCCCTCCACTTT.

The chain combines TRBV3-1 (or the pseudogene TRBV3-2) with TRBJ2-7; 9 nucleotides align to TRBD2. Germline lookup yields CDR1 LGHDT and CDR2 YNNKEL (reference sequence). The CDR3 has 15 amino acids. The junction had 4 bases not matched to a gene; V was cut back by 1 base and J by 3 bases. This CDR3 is CASSQVPAGGYEQYF. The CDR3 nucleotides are TGTGCCAGCAGCCAAGTCCCAGCGGGGGGCTACGAGCAGTACTTC.

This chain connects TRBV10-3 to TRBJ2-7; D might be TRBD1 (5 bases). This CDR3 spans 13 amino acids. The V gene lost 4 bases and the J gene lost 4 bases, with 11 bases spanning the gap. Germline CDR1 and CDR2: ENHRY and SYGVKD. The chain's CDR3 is CAISVSREYEQYF. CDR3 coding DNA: TGTGCCATCAGTGTGTCCAGGGAATACGAGCAGTACTTC.

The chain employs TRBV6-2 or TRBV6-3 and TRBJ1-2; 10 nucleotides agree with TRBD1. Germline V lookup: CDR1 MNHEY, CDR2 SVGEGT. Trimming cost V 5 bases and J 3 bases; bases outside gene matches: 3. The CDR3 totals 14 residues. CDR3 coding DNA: TGTGCCAGCAGTGACAGGGGGCCCCACTATGGCTACACCTTC. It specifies CASSDRGPHYGYTF.

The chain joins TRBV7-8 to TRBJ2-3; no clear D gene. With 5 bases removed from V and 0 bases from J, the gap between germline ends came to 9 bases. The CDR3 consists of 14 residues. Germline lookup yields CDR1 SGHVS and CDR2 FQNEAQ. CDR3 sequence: CASSRSPSTDTQYF. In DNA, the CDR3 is TGTGCCAGCAGCCGTAGTCCCAGCACAGATACGCAGTATTTT. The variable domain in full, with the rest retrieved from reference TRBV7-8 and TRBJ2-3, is GAGVSQSPRYKVAKRGQDVALRCDPISGHVSLFWYQQALGQGPEFLTYFQNEAQLDKSGLPSDRFFAERPEGSVSTLKIQRTQQEDSAVYLCASSRSPSTDTQYFGPGTRLTVL.

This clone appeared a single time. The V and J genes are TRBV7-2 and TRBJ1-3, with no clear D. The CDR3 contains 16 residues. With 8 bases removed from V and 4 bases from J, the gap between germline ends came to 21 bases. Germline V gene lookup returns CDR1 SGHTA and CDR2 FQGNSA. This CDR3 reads CASAPIPGPNGNTIYF. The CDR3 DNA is TGTGCCAGCGCTCCAATCCCGGGTCCTAACGGAAACACCATATATTTT.

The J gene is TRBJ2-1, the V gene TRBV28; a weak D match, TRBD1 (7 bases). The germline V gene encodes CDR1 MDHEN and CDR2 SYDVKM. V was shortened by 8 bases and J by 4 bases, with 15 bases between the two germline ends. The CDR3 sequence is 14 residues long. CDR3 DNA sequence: TGTGCCAGCGGGTCGGAGGGGGCGTACAATGAGCAGTTCTTC. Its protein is CASGSEGAYNEQFF.

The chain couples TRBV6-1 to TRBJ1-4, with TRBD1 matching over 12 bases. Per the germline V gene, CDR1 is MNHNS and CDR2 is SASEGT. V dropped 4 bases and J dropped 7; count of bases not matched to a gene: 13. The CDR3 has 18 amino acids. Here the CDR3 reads CASSVRGTGGDRSEKLFF. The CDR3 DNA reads TGTGCCAGCAGTGTCCGGGGGACAGGGGGCGATCGTAGTGAAAAACTGTTTTTT.

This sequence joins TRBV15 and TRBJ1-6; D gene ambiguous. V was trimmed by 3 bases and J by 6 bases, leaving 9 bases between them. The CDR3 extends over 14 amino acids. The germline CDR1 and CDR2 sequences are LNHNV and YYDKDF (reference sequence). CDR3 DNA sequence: TGTGCCACCAGCAGGGCACGGGGTAATTCACCCCTCCACTTT. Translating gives CATSRARGNSPLHF.

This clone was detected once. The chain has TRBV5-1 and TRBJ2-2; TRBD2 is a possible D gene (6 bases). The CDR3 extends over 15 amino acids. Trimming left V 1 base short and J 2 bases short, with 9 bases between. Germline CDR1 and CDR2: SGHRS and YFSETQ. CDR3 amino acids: CASSLRDSNTGELFF. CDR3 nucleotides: TGCGCCAGCAGCTTGAGGGACTCCAACACCGGGGAGCTGTTTTTT.

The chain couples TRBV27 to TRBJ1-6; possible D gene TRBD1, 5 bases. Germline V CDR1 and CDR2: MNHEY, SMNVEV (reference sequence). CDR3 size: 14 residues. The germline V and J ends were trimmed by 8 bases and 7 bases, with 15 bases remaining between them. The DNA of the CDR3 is TGTGCCAGCCGGGAGGAGACAGAGAATTCACCCCTCCACTTT. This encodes CASREETENSPLHF.

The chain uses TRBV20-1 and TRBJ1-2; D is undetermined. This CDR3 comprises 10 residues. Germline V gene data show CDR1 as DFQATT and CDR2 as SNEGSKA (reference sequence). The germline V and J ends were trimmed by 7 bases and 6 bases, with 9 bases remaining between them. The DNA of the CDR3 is TGCAGTGGTGTAAATCATGGCTACACCTTC. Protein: CSGVNHGYTF.

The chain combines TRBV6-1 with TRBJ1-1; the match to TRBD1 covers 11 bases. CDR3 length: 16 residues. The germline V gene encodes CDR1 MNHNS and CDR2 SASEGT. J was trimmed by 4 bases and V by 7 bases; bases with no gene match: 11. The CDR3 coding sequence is TGTGCCAGCACTGATCTTGCCGGGACAGGGGGCACTGAAGCTTTCTTT. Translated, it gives CASTDLAGTGGTEAFF.

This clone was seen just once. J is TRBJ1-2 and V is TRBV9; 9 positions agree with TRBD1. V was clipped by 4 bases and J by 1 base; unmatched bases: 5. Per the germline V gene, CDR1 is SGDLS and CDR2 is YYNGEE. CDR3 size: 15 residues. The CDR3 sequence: CASSPQDRGNYGYTF. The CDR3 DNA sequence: TGTGCCAGCAGCCCTCAGGACAGGGGTAACTATGGCTACACCTTC.

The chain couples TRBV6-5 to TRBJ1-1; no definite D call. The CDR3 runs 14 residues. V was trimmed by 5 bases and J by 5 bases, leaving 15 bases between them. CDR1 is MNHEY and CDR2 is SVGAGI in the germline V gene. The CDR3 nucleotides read TGTGCCAGCAGTCTCATAACGGGTGGGACTGAAGCTTTCTTT. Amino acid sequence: CASSLITGGTEAFF.

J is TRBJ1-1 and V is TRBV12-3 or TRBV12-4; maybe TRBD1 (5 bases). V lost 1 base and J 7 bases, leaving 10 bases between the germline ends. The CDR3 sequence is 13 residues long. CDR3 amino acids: CASSLEAGLEAFF. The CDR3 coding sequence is TGTGCCAGCAGTTTAGAAGCGGGGCTTGAAGCTTTCTTT.